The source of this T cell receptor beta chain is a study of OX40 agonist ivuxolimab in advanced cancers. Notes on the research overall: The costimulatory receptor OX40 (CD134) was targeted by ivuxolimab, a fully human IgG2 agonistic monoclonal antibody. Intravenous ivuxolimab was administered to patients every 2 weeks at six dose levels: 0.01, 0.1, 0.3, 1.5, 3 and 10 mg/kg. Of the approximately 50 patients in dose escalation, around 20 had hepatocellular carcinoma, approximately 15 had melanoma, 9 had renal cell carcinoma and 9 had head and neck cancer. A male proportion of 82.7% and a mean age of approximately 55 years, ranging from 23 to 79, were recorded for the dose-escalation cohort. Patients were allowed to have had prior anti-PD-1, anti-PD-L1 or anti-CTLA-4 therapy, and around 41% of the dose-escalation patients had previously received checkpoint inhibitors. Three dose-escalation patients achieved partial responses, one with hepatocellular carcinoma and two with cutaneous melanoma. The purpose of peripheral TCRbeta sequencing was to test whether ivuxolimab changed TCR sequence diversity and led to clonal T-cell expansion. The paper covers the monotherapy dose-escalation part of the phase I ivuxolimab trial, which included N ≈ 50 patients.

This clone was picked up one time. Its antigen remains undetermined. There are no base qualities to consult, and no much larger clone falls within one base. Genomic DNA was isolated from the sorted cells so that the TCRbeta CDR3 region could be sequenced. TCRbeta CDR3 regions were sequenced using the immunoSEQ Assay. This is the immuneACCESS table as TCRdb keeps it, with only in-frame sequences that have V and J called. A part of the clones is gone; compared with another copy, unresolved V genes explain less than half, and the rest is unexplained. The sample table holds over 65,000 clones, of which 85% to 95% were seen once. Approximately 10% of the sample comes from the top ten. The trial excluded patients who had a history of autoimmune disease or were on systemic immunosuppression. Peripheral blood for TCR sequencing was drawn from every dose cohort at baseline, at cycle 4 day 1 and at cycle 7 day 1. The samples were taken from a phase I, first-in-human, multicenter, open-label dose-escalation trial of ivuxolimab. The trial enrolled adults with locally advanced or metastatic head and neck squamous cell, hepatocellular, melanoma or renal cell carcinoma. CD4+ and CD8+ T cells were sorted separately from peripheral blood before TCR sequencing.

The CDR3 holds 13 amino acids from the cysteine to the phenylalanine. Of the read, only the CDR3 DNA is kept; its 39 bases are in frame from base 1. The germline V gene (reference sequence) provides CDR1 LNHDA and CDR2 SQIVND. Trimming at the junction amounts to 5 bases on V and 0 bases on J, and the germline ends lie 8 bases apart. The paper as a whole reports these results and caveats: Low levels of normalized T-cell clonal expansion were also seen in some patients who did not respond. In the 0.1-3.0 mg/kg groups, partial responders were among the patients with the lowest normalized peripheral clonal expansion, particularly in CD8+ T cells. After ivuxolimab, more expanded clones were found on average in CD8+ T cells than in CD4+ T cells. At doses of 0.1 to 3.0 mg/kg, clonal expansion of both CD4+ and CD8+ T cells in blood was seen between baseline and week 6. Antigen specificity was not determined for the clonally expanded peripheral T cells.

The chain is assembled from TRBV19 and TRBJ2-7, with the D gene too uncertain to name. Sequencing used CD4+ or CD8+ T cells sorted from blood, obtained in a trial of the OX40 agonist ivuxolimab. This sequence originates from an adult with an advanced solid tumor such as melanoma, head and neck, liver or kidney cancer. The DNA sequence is TGTGCCAGTAGTCCGGCCCCCTCCTACGAGCAGTACTTC. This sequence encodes CASSPAPSYEQYF.